This is a list of T cell receptor beta chains from one sample in a study of blood T cell repertoires in COVID-19. Profiling relied on immunoSEQ multiplex PCR, and the TCRdb table lists in-frame clones only, not all of them. Of approximately 350,000 clones listed, over 70% are singletons. The sequencing input was peripheral blood. Every receptor here comes from a man aged 25 to 40 with active or convalescent COVID-19. The CDR3 runs from the conserved cysteine through the conserved F or W. D genes are given only for firm matches. Expanded clones get a size class; other rows say once, few or many, or leave the size out.

J: TRBJ2-2; D: TRBD1; size: -; V: TRBV27; DNA: TGTGCCAGCACCTCGGACAGGGAATGGACCGGGGAGCTGTTTTTT; CDR3: CASTSDREWTGELFF
J: TRBJ1-3; D: -; size: -; V: TRBV3-1/TRBV3-2; DNA: TGTGCCAGCAGCCCAGGGGCCGGAAGCTCTGGAAACACCATATATTTT; CDR3: CASSPGAGSSGNTIYF
J: TRBJ1-5; D: -; size: -; V: TRBV5-5; DNA: TGTGCCAGCAGCTTGAGAGAGGAAAGCCATGAACAGCCCCAGCATTTT; CDR3: CASSLREESHEQPQHF
J: TRBJ1-1; D: -; size: -; V: TRBV24-1; DNA: TGTGCCGCTTCAGGGGTTTCGAACACTGAAGCTTTCTTT; CDR3: CAASGVSNTEAFF
J: TRBJ2-5; D: -; size: -; V: TRBV9; DNA: TGTGCCAGCAGCGTGCTCCGAGGGGGAGAAGAGACCCAGTACTTC; CDR3: CASSVLRGGEETQYF
J: TRBJ2-1; D: TRBD2; size: -; V: TRBV29-1; DNA: TGCAGCGTTGAAGGATCTAGCGGGCCCTACAATGAGCAGTTCTTC; CDR3: CSVEGSSGPYNEQFF
J: TRBJ2-7; D: TRBD2; size: -; V: TRBV5-1; DNA: TGCGCCAGCAGCCCCGAGGCTAGCGGGGGGAGTAGCTACGAGCAGTACTTC; CDR3: CASSPEASGGSSYEQYF
J: TRBJ2-1; D: TRBD1; size: -; V: TRBV4-3; DNA: TGCGCCAGCAGCCAAGTGGACAGGGGTTACAATGAGCAGTTCTTC; CDR3: CASSQVDRGYNEQFF
J: TRBJ1-1; D: -; size: -; V: TRBV11-2; DNA: TGTGCCAGCAGCTCCAGGGACTTCCCCGACACTGAAGCTTTCTTT; CDR3: CASSSRDFPDTEAFF
J: TRBJ2-3; D: -; size: -; V: TRBV5-1; DNA: TGCGCCAGCAGCTTGGCAGGATCCACCACCACAGATACGCAGTATTTT; CDR3: CASSLAGSTTTDTQYF
J: TRBJ1-3; D: TRBD1; size: -; V: TRBV15; DNA: TGTGCCACCAGCAGAGCAGGGGGAGAAGGAAACACCATATATTTT; CDR3: CATSRAGGEGNTIYF
J: TRBJ2-7; D: TRBD1; size: few; V: TRBV6-1; DNA: TGTGCCAGCAGTGAAGTTCTAGCGACAGGGACAGGAAACGAGCAGTACTTC; CDR3: CASSEVLATGTGNEQYF
J: TRBJ2-1; D: TRBD1; size: -; V: TRBV7-9; DNA: TGTGCCAGCAGCTTACTACCCGGACAGGGGAAAGACAATGAGCAGTTCTTC; CDR3: CASSLLPGQGKDNEQFF
J: TRBJ2-7; D: TRBD2; size: -; V: TRBV3-1/TRBV3-2; DNA: TGTGCCAGCAGCCTGTGGGGACTAGCGGGAGGCGAGCAGTACTTC; CDR3: CASSLWGLAGGEQYF
J: TRBJ1-2; D: -; size: -; V: TRBV29-1; DNA: TGCAGCGCTCAACCCTCCAGGGCGAACTATGGCTACACCTTC; CDR3: CSAQPSRANYGYTF
J: TRBJ2-5; D: TRBD1; size: -; V: TRBV12-3/TRBV12-4; DNA: TGTGCCAGCAGTACAGGGGGCCAAGAGACCCAGTACTTC; CDR3: CASSTGGQETQYF
J: TRBJ1-4; D: TRBD1; size: -; V: TRBV5-1; DNA: TGCGCCAGCAGCCCTGGGACAGGGGGAGCTTTTAATGAAAAACTGTTTTTT; CDR3: CASSPGTGGAFNEKLFF
J: TRBJ2-1; D: TRBD1; size: -; V: TRBV11-2; DNA: TGTGCCAGCAGTTTCCGGGACAGGCACCGAGATGAGCAGTTCTTC; CDR3: CASSFRDRHRDEQFF
J: TRBJ2-1; D: -; size: -; V: TRBV7-8; DNA: TGTGCCAGCAGCCCCCGGGTGGGGGGTGGCAATGAGCAGTTCTTC; CDR3: CASSPRVGGGNEQFF
J: TRBJ2-3; D: -; size: -; V: TRBV19; DNA: TGTGCCAGTAAAGCGGAGCCCACAGATACGCAGTATTTT; CDR3: CASKAEPTDTQYF
J: TRBJ1-2; D: TRBD1; size: -; V: TRBV30; DNA: TGTGCCTGGAGTGCTCAGGACAGGGCGGGTGGCTACACCTTC; CDR3: CAWSAQDRAGGYTF
J: TRBJ2-4; D: -; size: -; V: TRBV4-2; DNA: TGTGCCAGCAGCCAGGCCTCCGGACAGACAAAAAACATTCAGTACTTC; CDR3: CASSQASGQTKNIQYF
J: TRBJ2-7; D: TRBD2; size: few; V: TRBV6-5; DNA: TGTGCCAGCAGTCCGGGACTAGAGTACCACGAGCAGTACTTC; CDR3: CASSPGLEYHEQYF
J: TRBJ2-3; D: TRBD2; size: -; V: TRBV19; DNA: TGTGCCAGTAGTTCCGGGACTAGTCCCACAGATACGCAGTATTTT; CDR3: CASSSGTSPTDTQYF
J: TRBJ2-3; D: -; size: -; V: TRBV25-1; DNA: TGTGCCAGCAGGGCGAGGGGGTACGATACGCAGTATTTT; CDR3: CASRARGYDTQYF
J: TRBJ1-1; D: -; size: -; V: TRBV2; DNA: TGTGCCAGCAGGAGGGAGTGGAGGGGGAACACTGAAGCTTTCTTT; CDR3: CASRREWRGNTEAFF
J: TRBJ2-1; D: -; size: -; V: TRBV6-5; DNA: TGTGCCAGCATCGGCGGCGGGGCCAATGAGCAGTTCTTC; CDR3: CASIGGGANEQFF
J: TRBJ2-2; D: TRBD1; size: -; V: TRBV4-1; DNA: TGCGCCAGCAGCTGGGACAGCCAGGGTAACACCGGGGAGCTGTTTTTT; CDR3: CASSWDSQGNTGELFF
J: TRBJ1-2; D: -; size: -; V: TRBV7-9; DNA: TGTGCCAGCAGTTACCTCGGGTCCTATGGCTACACCTTC; CDR3: CASSYLGSYGYTF
J: TRBJ1-2; D: -; size: -; V: TRBV6-5; DNA: TGTGCCACCCGGGGGGGCGAGAGTGGCTACACCTTC; CDR3: CATRGGESGYTF
J: TRBJ2-3; D: -; size: -; V: TRBV24-1; DNA: TGTGCCACCAGTGACCCCAGGGCTAGCACAGATACGCAGTATTTT; CDR3: CATSDPRASTDTQYF
J: TRBJ2-1; D: TRBD2; size: -; V: TRBV3-1/TRBV3-2; DNA: TGTGCCAGCAGCCCGAAACTAGCGGGAGTCCTCAATGAGCAGTTCTTC; CDR3: CASSPKLAGVLNEQFF
J: TRBJ1-4; D: -; size: -; V: TRBV12-3/TRBV12-4; DNA: TGTGCCAGCCAAAAGGGGGAAGGATTGTTGTTTTTT; CDR3: CASQKGEGLLFF
J: TRBJ1-2; D: TRBD1; size: -; V: TRBV6-2/TRBV6-3; DNA: TGTGCCAGCAGCCCTTCTTGGACAGGGTTTCTAATGGGCGGTCAGGGCTACACCTTC; CDR3: CASSPSWTGFLMGGQGYTF
J: TRBJ1-5; D: TRBD1; size: -; V: TRBV7-2; DNA: TGTGCCAGCAGTCAGGGATTTCCGGGACAGGGCTATCAGCCCCAGCATTTT; CDR3: CASSQGFPGQGYQPQHF
J: TRBJ1-6; D: TRBD1; size: -; V: TRBV27; DNA: TGTGCCAGCAGTCGGGACAGGGCAGGATCACCCCTCCACTTT; CDR3: CASSRDRAGSPLHF
J: TRBJ2-3; D: TRBD1; size: -; V: TRBV6-5; DNA: TGTGCCAGCAGTTACCGGGGGACAGGCGCAGATACGCAGTATTTT; CDR3: CASSYRGTGADTQYF
J: TRBJ1-2; D: -; size: -; V: TRBV7-2; DNA: TGTGCCAGCAGCTTAACACGTGGCTACACCTTC; CDR3: CASSLTRGYTF
J: TRBJ1-2; D: TRBD1; size: -; V: TRBV4-2; DNA: TGTGCCAGCAGCCAAGAAGGCCCAGGGGGATTTAACTATGGCTACACCTTC; CDR3: CASSQEGPGGFNYGYTF
J: TRBJ2-2; D: -; size: -; V: TRBV19; DNA: TGTGCCAGTACCCCCCTAGGTCGCCCTCCGGGCACCGGGGAGCTGTTTTTT; CDR3: CASTPLGRPPGTGELFF
J: TRBJ2-6; D: -; size: -; V: TRBV10-3; DNA: TGTGCCATCGGGCGGGGGCAGGGGGCCAACGTCCTGACTTTC; CDR3: CAIGRGQGANVLTF
J: TRBJ1-5; D: -; size: -; V: TRBV6-5; DNA: TGTGCCAGCAGTTACTCCTTTCGGGGTAGCAATCAGCCCCAGCATTTT; CDR3: CASSYSFRGSNQPQHF